This entry concerns a single TCR beta chain. As yet, its antigen is unknown. The data derive from a study of T cell responses to AZD1222 COVID-19 vaccine. Broader study findings: Sampling captured repertoires only after the peak T cell response. In the spike-specific TCR repertoire, nearly half reportedly target unmutated variant regions. Only six AZD1222 recipients tested seropositive at baseline. Dominant CD4 TCR responses targeted spike regions 160-218 and 743-854.

Assay used: immunoSEQ multiplex PCR; TCRdb lists only in-frame clones, some missing. The table has roughly 130,000 clones, about 91% seen once. V lost 5 bases to trimming and J lost 2 bases, with 13 bases between them. CDR1 SGHRS and CDR2 YFSETQ come from the germline V gene. The CDR3 is 14 amino acids. This specimen was peripheral blood, taken on day 0 of AZD1222 vaccination. V usage is TRBV5-1 and J usage is TRBJ1-1; a possible D gene is TRBD1 (6 bases). The TCR originated in an adult in good health. This chain's CDR3 is CASRSQGSNTEAFF. CDR3 sequence (DNA): TGCGCCAGCAGGTCCCAGGGGAGTAACACTGAAGCTTTCTTT.